This T cell receptor (beta chain) is drawn from a study of shared clonotypes between healthy human individuals. Study donors comprised healthy, HIV-negative adults devoid of recent acute infection or vaccination. CD45RA-negative memory and CD45RA+ naive subsets were split from the CD4+ cells. Sequenced by immunoSEQ multiplex PCR; TCRdb stores in-frame clones only, minus some. The profile shows about 340,000 clones, about 70% of them singletons. What was sequenced was memory CD4+ T cells sorted from blood. This sample's subset: CD45RA-negative fraction. This clonotype originated in a man aged 30-40 years in good health.

Here the CDR3 DNA reads TGCAGCGTGGTACAGGGGGCTGACACTGAAGCTTTCTTT. Translated: CSVVQGADTEAFF. The chain recombines TRBV29-1 with TRBJ1-1; TRBD1 aligns across 9 bases. The J segment lost 3 bases and the V segment lost 6 bases, leaving 5 bases of the junction unmatched. This CDR3 is built from 13 residues. The germline V gene encodes CDR1 SQVTM and CDR2 ANQGSEA.